These T cell receptor beta chains were read from a single sample in a study of T-cell reconstitution after alpha-beta-depleted transplantation in children. MiXCR, applied by TCRdb to the PCR reads, yields one record per CDR3 protein. The sample lists about 980,000 distinct CDR3 sequences, roughly 31% occurring once. The sequenced sample was PBMCs, mostly from graft donor cells, obtained 360 days after TCRalphabeta/CD19-depleted stem cell transplant. These receptors were taken from a boy in the first two years of life who had a stem cell transplant for SCID, so the T cells may come from the graft donor. Each CDR3 is given with its conserved first and last residue. A D gene is named only where the DNA matches it firmly.

v_gene	d_gene	j_gene	CDR3aa
TRBV5-1	.	TRBJ1-1	CASSQNRVQGINTEAFF
TRBV3-1	.	TRBJ2-1	CASSTLLYNEQFF
TRBV12-3/TRBV12-4	.	TRBJ1-5	CASKGPVQPQHF
TRBV20-1	TRBD2	TRBJ2-3	CSASRAGGDTQYF
TRBV2	.	TRBJ2-1	CASSAQDNEQFF
TRBV7-2	.	TRBJ2-7	CASSSQGGTSYEQYF
TRBV18	.	TRBJ2-2	CASSRFEGANTGELFF
TRBV25-1	.	TRBJ2-3	CATRMGHSTDTQYF
TRBV20-1	.	TRBJ1-1	CSDGVGTEAFF
TRBV28	.	TRBJ1-5	CASSFPIQPQHF
TRBV29-1	.	TRBJ1-1	CSVEAGPRLHAEAFF
TRBV4-3	TRBD1	TRBJ1-4	CASSPDREGDEKLFF
TRBV2	TRBD1	TRBJ2-5	CASSGRTGVKETQYF
TRBV19	.	TRBJ2-5	CASSIGQDQETQYF